The rows below give T cell receptor beta chains drawn from one sample of a study of a mutant IDH1 vaccine in newly diagnosed glioma. These receptors have no known antigen. Method: immunoSEQ multiplex PCR; TCRdb's copy keeps in-frame clones and lacks some. The sample contains roughly 69,000 clones, about 88% of which appear only once. Sequenced material: PBMCs, taken from a glioma patient whose treatment included an IDH1 peptide vaccine. These receptors were taken from a man aged 25 to 40 with glioma. Each CDR3 is given with its conserved first and last residue. Fields, in order: D gene, J gene, V gene, CDR3 DNA, CDR3 protein. A D gene is named only where the DNA matches it firmly.

D: -
J: TRBJ2-7
V: TRBV28
DNA: TGTGCCAGCAGTCTCTTTGGGAGAGGCCTCTACGAGCAGTACTTC
CDR3: CASSLFGRGLYEQYF

D: TRBD1
J: TRBJ1-6
V: TRBV28
DNA: TGTGCCAGCAGTCCCCGGGGGACAGGTGTTTCACCCCTCCACTTT
CDR3: CASSPRGTGVSPLHF

D: -
J: TRBJ1-2
V: TRBV27
DNA: TGTGCCAGCAGTTTGTACAGCTACTATGGCTACACCTTC
CDR3: CASSLYSYYGYTF

D: TRBD1
J: TRBJ2-2
V: TRBV28
DNA: TGTGCCAGCAGTTTTTTGCTTAGTGGGACAGCGAACACCGGGGAGCTGTTTTTT
CDR3: CASSFLLSGTANTGELFF

D: -
J: TRBJ2-5
V: TRBV11-2
DNA: TGTGCCAGCAACGCCGGACAAAAAGAGACCCAGTACTTC
CDR3: CASNAGQKETQYF

D: TRBD1
J: TRBJ1-5
V: TRBV2
DNA: TGTGCCAGCAGTGTTAGCACAGGGGGAATTCAGCCCCAGCATTTT
CDR3: CASSVSTGGIQPQHF

D: -
J: TRBJ1-6
V: TRBV6-6
DNA: TGTGCCAGCAAAGAAGGAGGAGCAAATTCACCCCTCCACTTT
CDR3: CASKEGGANSPLHF

D: -
J: TRBJ2-7
V: TRBV10-2
DNA: TGCGCCAGCGGGTTAGATTTCTACGAGCAGTACTTC
CDR3: CASGLDFYEQYF

D: TRBD2
J: TRBJ2-5
V: TRBV9
DNA: TGTGCCAGCAGCTTTCCTTTGTGGGCTAGCGGGGACCTCCAAGAGACCCAGTACTTC
CDR3: CASSFPLWASGDLQETQYF

D: -
J: TRBJ1-2
V: TRBV5-4
DNA: TGTGCCAGCAGCACAACTGACAGTTCCTATGGCTACACCTTC
CDR3: CASSTTDSSYGYTF

D: -
J: TRBJ1-1
V: TRBV29-1
DNA: TGCAGTGTTATTTACACCGCCGGAGACACTGAAGCTTTCTTT
CDR3: CSVIYTAGDTEAFF

D: TRBD1
J: TRBJ2-1
V: TRBV25-1
DNA: TGTGCCAGCAGCGGTAAGGACAGGGGCCTAGCCAATGAGCAGTTCTTC
CDR3: CASSGKDRGLANEQFF

D: TRBD1
J: TRBJ2-6
V: TRBV6-5
DNA: TGTGCCAGCAGTTGGACAGGGGCTGGGGCCAACGTCCTGACTTTC
CDR3: CASSWTGAGANVLTF

D: TRBD1
J: TRBJ1-6
V: TRBV7-9
DNA: TGTGCCAGCAGCCTAGACCCAAGGACAGGCTATAATTCACCCCTCCACTTT
CDR3: CASSLDPRTGYNSPLHF

D: -
J: TRBJ2-7
V: TRBV28
DNA: TGTGCCAGCACCCCCATGGGGGATGCCTACGAGCAGTACTTC
CDR3: CASTPMGDAYEQYF